What follows is one TCR beta chain and its context. Authors' processing steps: Scientists estimated how many nucleated cells there were by amplifying reference gene primers. The repertoire was sequenced with immunoSEQ multiplex PCR; TCRdb's copy has only in-frame clones and lacks some. V, J and clone size were drawn from that table, and D and trimming were deduced from the DNA. This sample has a few hundred thousand clones; around 84% occur once, and the top ten carry 1.4%. This specimen belongs to a study of blood T cell repertoires in COVID-19. The wider study: T cells, B-cell-depleted T cells, or PBMCs provided the cDNA or gDNA that served as material.

Germline V gene sequence: CDR1 ENHRY, CDR2 SYGVKD. The J segment lost 5 bases and the V segment lost 0 bases, leaving 11 bases of the junction unmatched. CDR3 length: 17 residues. The clonotype originates from a woman in her forties who had recovered from COVID-19. The J gene is TRBJ2-7, the V gene TRBV10-3; TRBD1 agrees at 9 bases. Sequencing was done on a sample of peripheral blood. The CDR3 DNA reads as TGTGCCATCAGTGAGTCGGGACAGGGATGGAGATTAAACGAGCAGTACTTC. It is translated as CAISESGQGWRLNEQYF.